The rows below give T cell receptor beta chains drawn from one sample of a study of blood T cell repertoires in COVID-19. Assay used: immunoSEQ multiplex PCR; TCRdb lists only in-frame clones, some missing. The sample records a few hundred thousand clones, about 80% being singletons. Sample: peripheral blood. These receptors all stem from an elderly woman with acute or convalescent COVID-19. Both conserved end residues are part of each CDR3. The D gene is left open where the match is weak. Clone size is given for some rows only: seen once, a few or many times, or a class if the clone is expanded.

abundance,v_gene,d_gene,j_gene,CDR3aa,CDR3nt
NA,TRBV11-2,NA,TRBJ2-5,CASSSTQGGRGLETQYF,TGTGCCAGCAGCTCAACACAGGGTGGGCGGGGGTTAGAGACCCAGTACTTC
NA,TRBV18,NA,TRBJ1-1,CASSPPGKYTEAFF,TGTGCCAGCTCACCCCCCGGGAAATACACTGAAGCTTTCTTT
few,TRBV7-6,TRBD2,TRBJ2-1,CASSLEASGGYNEQFF,TGTGCCAGCAGCTTAGAAGCTAGCGGGGGCTACAATGAGCAGTTCTTC
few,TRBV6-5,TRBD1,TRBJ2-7,CASRETGNSYEQYF,TGTGCCAGCAGGGAGACAGGGAACTCCTACGAGCAGTACTTC
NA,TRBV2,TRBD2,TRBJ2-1,CASSVSASGVNEQFF,TGTGCCAGCAGTGTTAGCGCTAGCGGGGTCAATGAGCAGTTCTTC
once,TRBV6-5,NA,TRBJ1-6,CASRRAGSPLHF,TGTGCCAGCCGGAGGGCGGGTTCACCCCTCCACTTT
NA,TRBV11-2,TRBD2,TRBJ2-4,CASSSGNIQYF,TGTGCCAGCAGTAGCGGGAACATTCAGTACTTC
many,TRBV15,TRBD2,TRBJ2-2,CATSRGRTSGHGELFF,TGTGCCACCAGCAGGGGAAGGACTAGCGGGCACGGGGAGCTGTTTTTT
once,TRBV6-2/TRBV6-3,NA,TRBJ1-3,CASSRPGQFSGNTIYF,TGTGCCAGCAGTCGCCCGGGACAATTCTCTGGAAACACCATATATTTT
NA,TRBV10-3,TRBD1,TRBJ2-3,CAIRGQGTFNTQYF,TGTGCCATCAGGGGACAGGGTACGTTTAATACGCAGTATTTT
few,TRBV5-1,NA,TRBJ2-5,CASSLARRETQYF,TGCGCCAGCAGCTTGGCCCGTAGAGAGACCCAGTACTTC
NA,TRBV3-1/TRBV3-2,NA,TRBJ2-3,CASSQGLERGSRYTQYF,TGTGCCAGCAGCCAAGGCCTGGAAAGGGGGAGTAGGTATACGCAGTATTTT
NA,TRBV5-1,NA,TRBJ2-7,CASSSTGIYEQYF,TGCGCCAGCAGCTCGACAGGTATTTACGAGCAGTACTTC
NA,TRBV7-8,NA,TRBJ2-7,CASSASRGYEQYF,TGTGCCAGCTCAGCTAGCCGGGGATACGAGCAGTACTTC
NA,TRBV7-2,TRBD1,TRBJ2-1,CASSLQGAWDEQFF,TGTGCCAGCAGCTTACAGGGGGCGTGGGATGAGCAGTTCTTC
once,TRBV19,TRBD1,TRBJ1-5,CASRSGQGYQPQHF,TGTGCCAGTAGGTCGGGACAGGGGTATCAGCCCCAGCATTTT
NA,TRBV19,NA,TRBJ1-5,CASTLLLSNQPQHF,TGTGCCAGTACCTTGCTACTTAGCAATCAGCCCCAGCATTTT